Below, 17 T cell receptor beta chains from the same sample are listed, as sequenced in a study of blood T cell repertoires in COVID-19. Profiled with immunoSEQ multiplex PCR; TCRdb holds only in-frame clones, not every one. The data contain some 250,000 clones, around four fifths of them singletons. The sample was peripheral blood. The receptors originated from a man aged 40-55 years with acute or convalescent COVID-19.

CDR3 residues: CASSIDGRLYGYTF. CDR3 sequence (DNA): TGTGCCAGTAGTATAGATGGGAGACTCTATGGCTACACCTTC. The V call is TRBV19, the J call TRBJ1-2; no firm D call. Per the germline V gene, CDR1 is LNHDA and CDR2 is SQIVND (reference sequence). V lost 0 bases, J lost 4 bases, and 9 bases lay in between. The CDR3 is made up of 14 amino acids.

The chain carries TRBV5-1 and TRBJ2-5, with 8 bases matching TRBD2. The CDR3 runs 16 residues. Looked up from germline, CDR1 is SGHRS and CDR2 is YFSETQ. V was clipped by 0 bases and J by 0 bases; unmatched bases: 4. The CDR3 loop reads CASSLVAGGYQETQYF. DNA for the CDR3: TGCGCCAGCAGCTTGGTGGCGGGAGGATACCAAGAGACCCAGTACTTC.

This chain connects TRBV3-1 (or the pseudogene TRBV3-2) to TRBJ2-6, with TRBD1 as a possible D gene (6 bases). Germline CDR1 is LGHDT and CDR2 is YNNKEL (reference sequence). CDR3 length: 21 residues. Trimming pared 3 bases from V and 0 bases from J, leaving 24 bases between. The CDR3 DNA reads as TGTGCCAGCAGCCACAACATACCCAGGGGCCCGAACTCCTCTGGGGCCAACGTCCTGACTTTC. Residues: CASSHNIPRGPNSSGANVLTF.

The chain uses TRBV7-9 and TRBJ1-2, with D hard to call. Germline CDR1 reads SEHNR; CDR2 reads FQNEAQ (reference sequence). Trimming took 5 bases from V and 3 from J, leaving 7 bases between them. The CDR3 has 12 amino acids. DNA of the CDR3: TGTGCCAGCAGCCAGAGGGACTATGGCTACACCTTC. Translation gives CASSQRDYGYTF.

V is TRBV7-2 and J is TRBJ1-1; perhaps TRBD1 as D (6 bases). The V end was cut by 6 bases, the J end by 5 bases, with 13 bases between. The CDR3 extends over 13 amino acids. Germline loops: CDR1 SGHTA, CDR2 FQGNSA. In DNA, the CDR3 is TGTGCCAGCAGTCGTACAGGGTCTACTGAAGCTTTCTTT. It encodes CASSRTGSTEAFF.

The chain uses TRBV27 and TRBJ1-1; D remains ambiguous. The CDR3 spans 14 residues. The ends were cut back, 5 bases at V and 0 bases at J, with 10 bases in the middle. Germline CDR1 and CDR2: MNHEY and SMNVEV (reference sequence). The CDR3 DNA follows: TGTGCCAGCAGTCGTCTCTCTATGAACACTGAAGCTTTCTTT. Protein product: CASSRLSMNTEAFF.

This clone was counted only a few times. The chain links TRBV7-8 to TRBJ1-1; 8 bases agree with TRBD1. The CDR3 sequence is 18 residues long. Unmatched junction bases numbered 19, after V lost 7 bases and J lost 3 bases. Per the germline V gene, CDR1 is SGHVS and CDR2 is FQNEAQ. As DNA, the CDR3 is TGTGCCAGCACCCACCTACCCAGGACAGGGTTTTCTTACACTGAAGCTTTCTTT. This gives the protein CASTHLPRTGFSYTEAFF.

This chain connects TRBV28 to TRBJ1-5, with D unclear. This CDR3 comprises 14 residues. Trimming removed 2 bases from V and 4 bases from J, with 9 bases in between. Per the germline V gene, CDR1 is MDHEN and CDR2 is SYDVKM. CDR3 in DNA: TGTGCCAGCAGTTTACCACGACAAAATCAGCCCCAGCATTTT. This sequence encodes CASSLPRQNQPQHF.

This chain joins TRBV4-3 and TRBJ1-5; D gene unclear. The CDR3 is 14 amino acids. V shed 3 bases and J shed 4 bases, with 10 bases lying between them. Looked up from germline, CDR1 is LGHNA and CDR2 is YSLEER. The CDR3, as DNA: TGCGCCAGCAGCCAGAATGCTAATAATCAGCCCCAGCATTTT. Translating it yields CASSQNANNQPQHF.

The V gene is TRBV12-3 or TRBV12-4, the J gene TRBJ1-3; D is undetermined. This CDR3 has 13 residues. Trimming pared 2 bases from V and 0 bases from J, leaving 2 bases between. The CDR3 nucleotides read TGTGCCAGCAGTTTACACTCTGGAAACACCATATATTTT. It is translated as CASSLHSGNTIYF.

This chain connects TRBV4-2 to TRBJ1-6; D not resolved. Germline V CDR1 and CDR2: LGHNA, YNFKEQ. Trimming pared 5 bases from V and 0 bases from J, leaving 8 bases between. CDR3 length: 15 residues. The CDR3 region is CASSTQSSYNSPLHF. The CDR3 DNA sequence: TGTGCCAGCAGCACACAGAGCTCCTATAATTCACCCCTCCACTTT.

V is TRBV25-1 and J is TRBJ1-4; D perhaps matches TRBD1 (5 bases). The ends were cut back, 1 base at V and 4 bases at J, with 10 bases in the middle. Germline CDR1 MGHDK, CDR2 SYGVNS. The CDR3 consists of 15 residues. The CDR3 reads CASSESGLLNEKLFF. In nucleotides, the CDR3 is TGTGCCAGCAGTGAATCAGGGCTTCTTAATGAAAAACTGTTTTTT.

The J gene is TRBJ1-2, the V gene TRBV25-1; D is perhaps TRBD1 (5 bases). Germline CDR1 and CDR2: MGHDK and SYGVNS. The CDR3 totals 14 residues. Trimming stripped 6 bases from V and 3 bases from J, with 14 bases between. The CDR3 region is CASSPPGLYYGYTF. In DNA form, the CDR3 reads TGTGCCAGCAGCCCTCCAGGGCTCTACTATGGCTACACCTTC.

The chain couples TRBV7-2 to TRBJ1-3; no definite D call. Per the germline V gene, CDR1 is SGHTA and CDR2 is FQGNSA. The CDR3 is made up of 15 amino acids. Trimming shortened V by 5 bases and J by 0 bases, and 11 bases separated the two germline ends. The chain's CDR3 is CASSPGGGSGNTIYF. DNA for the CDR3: TGTGCCAGCAGCCCAGGAGGTGGCTCTGGAAACACCATATATTTT.

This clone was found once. CDR3 residues: CASSQREDQPQHF. Written as DNA, the CDR3 is TGTGCCAGCAGCCAACGGGAGGATCAGCCCCAGCATTTT. The chain combines TRBV14 with TRBJ1-5; no firm D call. The CDR3 consists of 13 residues. Germline CDR1 and CDR2: SGHDN and FVKESK. With 2 bases removed from V and 5 bases from J, the gap between germline ends came to 7 bases.

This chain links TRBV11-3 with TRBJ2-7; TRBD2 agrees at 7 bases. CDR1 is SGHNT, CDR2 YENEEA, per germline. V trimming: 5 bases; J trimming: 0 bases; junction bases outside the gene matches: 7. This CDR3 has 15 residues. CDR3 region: CASSLSGASSYEQYF. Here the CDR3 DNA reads TGTGCCAGCAGCCTCAGCGGGGCGAGCTCCTACGAGCAGTACTTC.

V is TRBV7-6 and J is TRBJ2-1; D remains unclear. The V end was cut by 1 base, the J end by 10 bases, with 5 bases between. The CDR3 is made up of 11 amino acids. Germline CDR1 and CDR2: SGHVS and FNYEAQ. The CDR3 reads CASSLDWEQFF. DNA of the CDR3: TGTGCCAGCAGCTTAGACTGGGAGCAGTTCTTC.